Listed below are T cell receptor beta chains from one sample, sequenced in a study of PD-1 blockade in classical Hodgkin lymphoma. Repertoires were generated with immunoSEQ multiplex PCR, while TCRdb's copy carries only in-frame clones and drops some. This table holds 95,000 to 120,000 clones, nearly 90% found once. The sample in question was peripheral blood mononuclear cells (PBMCs), obtained before the second cycle of nivolumab. Source of these receptors: a human donor with classical Hodgkin lymphoma. The CDR3 runs from the conserved cysteine through the conserved F or W. The D gene is left open where the match is weak. Only some rows state a clone size, as once, few, many or a class for expanded clones.

j_gene	v_gene	d_gene	abundance	CDR3nt	CDR3aa
TRBJ1-3	TRBV10-2	.	.	TGCGCCAGCCGCCCGAGCTCTGGAAACACCATATATTTT	CASRPSSGNTIYF
TRBJ2-2	TRBV14	TRBD1	.	TGTGCCAGCAGCCAAGATTACAGGGGGTTTTGGAACACCGGGGAGCTGTTTTTT	CASSQDYRGFWNTGELFF
TRBJ1-5	TRBV4-3	TRBD1	.	TGCGCCAGCAGCCAGTATACAGGGGTTCAGCCCCAGCATTTT	CASSQYTGVQPQHF
TRBJ2-7	TRBV7-8	.	.	TGTGCCAGCAGCTTATCTCCGAACTCCTACGAGCAGTACTTC	CASSLSPNSYEQYF
TRBJ2-3	TRBV27	TRBD2	.	TGTGCCAGCAGCCACACTAGCGGGAACACAGATACGCAGTATTTT	CASSHTSGNTDTQYF
TRBJ2-3	TRBV27	TRBD2	.	TGTGCCAGCAGTACCCGGACTAGCGGGAGAGGACCAGATACGCAGTATTTT	CASSTRTSGRGPDTQYF
TRBJ1-3	TRBV5-4	TRBD1	.	TGTGCCAGCAGCGGACAGGGTTACGGAAACACCATATATTTT	CASSGQGYGNTIYF
TRBJ2-7	TRBV6-5	.	.	TGTGCCAGCAGGAAAGGGACGGGGCAGAACTACGAGCAGTACTTC	CASRKGTGQNYEQYF
TRBJ2-5	TRBV6-1	TRBD1	.	TGTGCCAGCAGCACGACAGGGGAAAGAGGGACCCAGTACTTC	CASSTTGERGTQYF
TRBJ2-7	TRBV7-9	.	.	TGTGCCAGCAGGGGGGGCGGAGAGCAGTACTTC	CASRGGGEQYF
TRBJ2-1	TRBV14	.	.	TGTGCCAGCAGCCCACGACACCTTGAGCAGTTCTTC	CASSPRHLEQFF
TRBJ1-2	TRBV19	.	few	TGTGCCAGTAGCCCGGCCGTGGCGGGGATCCACTATGGCTACACCTTC	CASSPAVAGIHYGYTF
TRBJ1-2	TRBV5-1	.	few	TGCGCCAGCAGCCCCACCCAAAACAGGGTTCCCTATGGCTACACCTTC	CASSPTQNRVPYGYTF
TRBJ2-2	TRBV6-5	TRBD2	.	TGTGCCAGCAGTTACTACCCAGCGGGAGACGCCGGGGAGCTGTTTTTT	CASSYYPAGDAGELFF
TRBJ2-1	TRBV28	.	.	TGTGCCAGCAGTCAAGTAACAGGGACCTACAATGAGCAGTTCTTC	CASSQVTGTYNEQFF
TRBJ2-1	TRBV14	.	.	TGTGCCAGCAGCCAGTCCTTGACTAGCAATGAGCAGTTCTTC	CASSQSLTSNEQFF
TRBJ2-7	TRBV18	TRBD1	.	TGTGCCAGCTCACCACTTCCGACAGGGGGCTCCTACGAGCAGTACTTC	CASSPLPTGGSYEQYF
TRBJ1-3	TRBV5-1	.	.	TGCGCCAGCAGCATAACCCCAGGAAACACCATATATTTT	CASSITPGNTIYF
TRBJ2-5	TRBV4-1	TRBD2	.	TGCGCCAGCAGCCAAGGTACTCTAGCGGGAGTAGAGACCCAGTACTTC	CASSQGTLAGVETQYF
TRBJ2-1	TRBV15	TRBD2	.	TGTGCCACCAGCAGAGGGACTAGCGGGAGGCTTGAGGAATTCTTC	CATSRGTSGRLEEFF
TRBJ2-7	TRBV11-3	.	.	TGTGCCAGCAGCCCCGACGTGGGAAACCCGACACCGATTTACGAGCAGTACTTC	CASSPDVGNPTPIYEQYF
TRBJ2-7	TRBV10-3	TRBD2	.	TGTGCCATCAGTGAGACTAGCGGGAGTATCGTTTACGAGCAGTACTTC	CAISETSGSIVYEQYF